These 3 T cell receptor beta chains share one sample of origin, sequenced in a study of blood T cell repertoires in COVID-19. Some clones are missing from TCRdb's copy, which holds only in-frame ones; the method was immunoSEQ multiplex PCR. The profile covers about 41,000 clones, with nearly 90% appearing a single time and around 4.5% taken by the ten largest. Specimen: peripheral blood. All receptors derive from a man aged 60-69 years with acute or convalescent COVID-19.

The chain has TRBV30 and TRBJ2-7, with TRBD1 as a possible D gene (7 bases). From germline, CDR1 is GTSNPN and CDR2 SVGIG (reference sequence). Trimming stripped 2 bases from V and 6 bases from J, with 11 bases between. The CDR3 consists of 12 residues. This CDR3 is CAWSTQGGEQYF. CDR3 coding DNA: TGTGCCTGGAGTACCCAGGGGGGCGAGCAGTACTTC.

The chain is built from TRBV6-5 and TRBJ2-7; TRBD1 is a possible D gene (6 bases). Germline loops: CDR1 MNHEY, CDR2 SVGAGI. Deletions cut 7 bases from V and 2 bases from J, with 18 bases between. The CDR3 has 15 residues. The CDR3 nucleotides read TGTGCCAGCACCCCAATCCGGGACAAAACCTACGAGCAGTACTTC. Its protein product is CASTPIRDKTYEQYF.

The rearrangement links TRBV19 to TRBJ2-6, with 7 bases identical to TRBD1. J gave up 0 bases and V 1 base, and 0 bases lay outside the gene matches. This CDR3 spans 16 amino acids. Germline-derived CDR1 and CDR2 are LNHDA and SQIVND (reference sequence). The CDR3 DNA reads as TGTGCCAGTAGTATAGGGACAGGCTCTGGGGCCAACGTCCTGACTTTC. It yields the protein CASSIGTGSGANVLTF.